This is a list of T cell receptor beta chains from one sample in a study of CD8+ T cells in alopecia areata. TCRdb's copy holds only in-frame clones and misses some; the assay was immunoSEQ multiplex PCR. The repertoire holds approximately 150,000 clones, 40% to 50% seen once, with around 6.8% in the top ten. The sample taken for sequencing was CD4+ T cells sorted from blood. Every receptor here comes from a human donor with alopecia areata. Both conserved end residues are part of each CDR3. A D gene is named only where the DNA matches it firmly. Rows may omit the clone size; those that give it use once, few, many or a size class.

>-|TRBV5-6|TRBJ2-1|TRBD2
CASSRRGGPLYNEQFF
TGTGCCAGCAGCAGACGCGGGGGACCTCTCTACAATGAGCAGTTCTTC
>-|TRBV7-9|TRBJ2-5|-
CASSRAGYIETQYF
TGTGCCAGCAGCCGGGCGGGTTATATAGAGACCCAGTACTTC
>-|TRBV19|TRBJ1-5|-
CASKRERGNQPQHF
TGTGCCAGTAAGCGGGAGAGGGGGAATCAGCCCCAGCATTTT
>-|TRBV5-1|TRBJ2-6|-
CASSSGTLSGANVLTF
TGCGCCAGCAGCTCCGGGACGCTCTCTGGGGCCAACGTCCTGACTTTC
>-|TRBV18|TRBJ2-7|TRBD1
CASSPGQGAYEQYF
TGTGCCAGCTCACCAGGACAGGGTGCCTACGAGCAGTACTTC
>-|TRBV9|TRBJ1-1|-
CASSARWGTEAFF
TGTGCCAGCAGCGCCCGATGGGGCACTGAAGCTTTCTTT
>few|TRBV29-1|TRBJ2-6|-
CSVEGTQQDSGANVLTF
TGCAGCGTCGAGGGGACACAGCAAGATTCTGGGGCCAACGTCCTGACTTTC
>many|TRBV10-3|TRBJ2-1|TRBD2
CAIREREEYNEQFF
TGTGCCATCAGGGAGCGGGAGGAATACAATGAGCAGTTCTTC
>few|TRBV13|TRBJ2-5|-
CASSPTGLVGETQYF
TGTGCCAGCAGCCCCACAGGGTTGGTCGGAGAGACCCAGTACTTC
>-|TRBV5-1|TRBJ2-7|-
CASSSQGGTYEQYF
TGCGCCAGCAGCTCACAGGGCGGGACCTACGAGCAGTACTTC
>once|TRBV27|TRBJ1-6|-
CASSLNQFTLHF
TGTGCCAGCAGTTTAAACCAATTCACCCTCCACTTT
>-|TRBV30|TRBJ1-1|-
CAWSFYRGTEAFF
TGTGCCTGGAGTTTCTACCGGGGCACTGAAGCTTTCTTT
>few|TRBV29-1|TRBJ2-1|-
CSPIRATWANSVFF
TGCAGCCCCATAAGAGCCACTTGGGCCAACTCGGTGTTCTTC
>-|TRBV27|TRBJ2-7|-
CASSLPGSYEQYF
TGTGCCAGCAGTCTCCCGGGCAGCTACGAGCAGTACTTC
>-|TRBV28|TRBJ2-1|TRBD2
CASSGGGSGIIEQFF
TGTGCCAGCAGCGGGGGCGGTAGCGGGATAATTGAGCAGTTCTTC
>-|TRBV15|TRBJ1-5|-
CATSRDGRQPQHF
TGTGCCACCAGCAGAGATGGGCGGCAGCCCCAGCATTTT
>-|TRBV28|TRBJ2-1|TRBD2
CASSFSGLAGISNEQFF
TGTGCCAGCAGTTTCTCTGGACTAGCGGGAATCTCCAATGAGCAGTTCTTC
>-|TRBV5-1|TRBJ2-1|TRBD2
CASSPTSGMAEQFF
TGCGCCAGCAGCCCAACTAGCGGGATGGCTGAGCAGTTCTTC
>-|TRBV30|TRBJ1-1|-
CALPGAEAFF
TGTGCCCTGCCAGGGGCTGAAGCTTTCTTT
>-|TRBV4-2|TRBJ1-1|TRBD1
CASSQGRDRVSISNTEAFF
TGTGCCAGCAGCCAAGGCCGGGACAGGGTCTCGATTTCCAACACTGAAGCTTTCTTT
>once|TRBV9|TRBJ2-2|-
CASSAQGRYTGELFF
TGTGCCAGCAGCGCACAGGGGAGGTACACCGGGGAGCTGTTTTTT
>few|TRBV18|TRBJ2-5|-
CASSPPVTQETQYF
TGTGCCAGCTCACCACCAGTGACACAAGAGACCCAGTACTTC